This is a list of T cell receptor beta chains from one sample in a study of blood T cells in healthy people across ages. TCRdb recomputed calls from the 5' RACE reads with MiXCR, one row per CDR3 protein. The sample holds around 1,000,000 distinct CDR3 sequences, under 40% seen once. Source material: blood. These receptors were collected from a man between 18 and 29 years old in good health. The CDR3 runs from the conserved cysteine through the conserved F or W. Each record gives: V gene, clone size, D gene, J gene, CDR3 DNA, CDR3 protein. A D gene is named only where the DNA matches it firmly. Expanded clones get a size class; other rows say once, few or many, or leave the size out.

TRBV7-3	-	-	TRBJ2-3	TGTGCCAGCAGCTTATCCAGGGGACGAGATACGCAGTATTTT	CASSLSRGRDTQYF
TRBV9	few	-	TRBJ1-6	TGTGCCAGCAGCGTTCGGGAAAGCTTTAATTCACCCCTCCACTTT	CASSVRESFNSPLHF
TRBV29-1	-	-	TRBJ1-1	TGCAGCGTTGACCGACACTCGAACACTGAAGCTTTCTTT	CSVDRHSNTEAFF
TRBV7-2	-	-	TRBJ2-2	TGTGCCAGCAGCTCAAACCGACAGAACACCGGGGAGCTGTTTTTT	CASSSNRQNTGELFF
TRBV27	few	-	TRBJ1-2	TGTGCCAGCAGTGCGGACAGCGTTTTCTACACCTTC	CASSADSVFYTF
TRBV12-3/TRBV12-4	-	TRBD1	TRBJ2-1	TGTACCAGCAGCTATGGACAGGGGGCTTGGAATGAGCAGTTCTTC	CTSSYGQGAWNEQFF
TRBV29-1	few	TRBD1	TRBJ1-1	TGCAGCGTTGAAAGGGCAGGGGGGAACACTGAAGCTTTCTTT	CSVERAGGNTEAFF
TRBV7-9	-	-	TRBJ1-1	TGTGCCAGCAGCTTTCCACAGGGAGGCTGGAACACTGAAGCTTTCTTT	CASSFPQGGWNTEAFF
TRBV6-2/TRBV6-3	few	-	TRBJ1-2	TGTGCCAGCAACCACGACGGAGTAGCCCCGGGCTACACCTTC	CASNHDGVAPGYTF
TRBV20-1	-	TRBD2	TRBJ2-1	TGCAGTGCACCCTTCCTAGCGGGGGGCCTGGATGAGCAGTTCTTC	CSAPFLAGGLDEQFF
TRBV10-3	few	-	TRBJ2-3	TGTGCCATCAGTGAGTCGATAAGCACAGATACGCAGTATTTT	CAISESISTDTQYF
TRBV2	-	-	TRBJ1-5	TGTGCCAGCAATGACGGGACCGGGTATAGCAATCAGCCCCAGCATTTT	CASNDGTGYSNQPQHF
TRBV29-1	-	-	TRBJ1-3	TGCAGCACCTTCTTCCGTGACACCATATATTTT	CSTFFRDTIYF
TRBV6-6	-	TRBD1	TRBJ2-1	TGTGCCAGCAGTTACTCGGACAGGGCAACCAAAAACATTCAGTTCTTC	CASSYSDRATKNIQFF
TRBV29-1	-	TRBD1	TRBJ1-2	TGCTGCGGAGACAGGGGAAACTATGGCTACACCTTC	CCGDRGNYGYTF
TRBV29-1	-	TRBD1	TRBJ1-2	TGCGGCGTTGTAGACAGGGAGAATGGCTACACCTTC	CGVVDRENGYTF
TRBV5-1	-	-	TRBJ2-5	TGCGCCAGCAGCCCTGGACCGTTGTGGGAGACCCAGTACTTC	CASSPGPLWETQYF
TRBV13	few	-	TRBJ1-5	TGTGCCAGCAGCTTAGGGCCGGATGCGATCTCAGCCCAGCATTTT	CASSLGPDAISAQHF
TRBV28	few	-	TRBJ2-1	TGTGCCAGCAGAAAAGAGAACAATGAGCAGTTCTTC	CASRKENNEQFF
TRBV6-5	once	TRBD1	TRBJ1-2	TGTGCCAGCAGTCACTCGAAAGTAACAGGGGACTATGGCTACACCTTC	CASSHSKVTGDYGYTF
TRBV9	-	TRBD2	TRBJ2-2	TGTGCCAGCAGCGTAGGAGAACTAGCGGGGTACACCGGGGAGCTGTTTTTT	CASSVGELAGYTGELFF
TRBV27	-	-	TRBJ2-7	TGTGCCAGCAGTTTATCGAGGAACTGGCACCAGTACTTC	CASSLSRNWHQYF
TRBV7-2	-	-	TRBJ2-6	TGTGCCAGCAGCCAGCTGCTGCGGTTTTTTTACGGGGTTGGGGCCAACGTCCTGACTTTC	CASSQLLRFFYGVGANVLTF
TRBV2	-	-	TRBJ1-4	TGTGCCAGCAGTACAACTAATGAAAAACTGTTTTTT	CASSTTNEKLFF
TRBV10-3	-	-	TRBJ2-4	TGTGCCATCAGTGAGTCGCGGGGACGGGATATCCAAAACATTCAGTACTTC	CAISESRGRDIQNIQYF
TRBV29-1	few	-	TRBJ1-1	TGCAGCGTTGTTGGGGCTGAAGCTTTCTTT	CSVVGAEAFF
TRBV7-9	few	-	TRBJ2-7	TGTGCCAGCAGCTTAGCCCCCGGCGAGCAGTACTTC	CASSLAPGEQYF
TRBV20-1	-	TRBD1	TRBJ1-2	TGCAGTGCTAGACCTACAGGGGGAGTTAACTATGGCTACACCTTC	CSARPTGGVNYGYTF
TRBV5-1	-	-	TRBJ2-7	TGCGCCAGCAGCTTTTCTACGAGCTCCTACAATGAGCAGTACTTC	CASSFSTSSYNEQYF
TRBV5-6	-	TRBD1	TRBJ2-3	TGTGCCAGCAGCCTCCCACCGGGACAGGGTAGAGATACGCAGTATTTT	CASSLPPGQGRDTQYF
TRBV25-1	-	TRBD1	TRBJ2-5	TGTGCCAGCGGGTGGCTCAGGGGGCCTGGAGAGACCCAGTACTTC	CASGWLRGPGETQYF
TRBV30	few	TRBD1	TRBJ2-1	TGTGCCTGGACCCTGGGGGCAGGGGGCTTCTACAATGAGCAGTTCTTC	CAWTLGAGGFYNEQFF
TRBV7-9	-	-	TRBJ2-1	TGTGCCAGCAGCACCCTGTACAATGAGCAGCTCTTC	CASSTLYNEQLF
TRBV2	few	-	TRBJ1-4	TGTGCCAGCAGTGGGGGTAGAGCAACTAATGAAAAACTGTTTTTT	CASSGGRATNEKLFF
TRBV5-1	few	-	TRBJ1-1	TGCGCCAGCAGCCAACTTGGGGGGATTGGTACTGAAGCTTTCTTT	CASSQLGGIGTEAFF
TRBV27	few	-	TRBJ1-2	TGTGCCAGCGGAACAGGGAAGTTGTTGGGGTCATACTATGGCTACACCTTC	CASGTGKLLGSYYGYTF
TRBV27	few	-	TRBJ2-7	TGTGCCAGCAGTTTAGGGGCAGGTGTGGGCGAGCAGTACTTC	CASSLGAGVGEQYF
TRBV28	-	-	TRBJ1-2	TGTGCCAGCAGCGTGGGCACAGGGGGCTACACCTTC	CASSVGTGGYTF
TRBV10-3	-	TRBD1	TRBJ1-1	TGTGCCATCACCCTGACAGGGTCGAGCACTGAAGCTTTCTTT	CAITLTGSSTEAFF
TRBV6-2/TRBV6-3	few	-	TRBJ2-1	TGTGCCAGCAGACGAACAGGCAATGAGCAGTTCTTC	CASRRTGNEQFF
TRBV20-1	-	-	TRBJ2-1	TGCAGTGCTACGGGACAAACATACAATGAGCAGTTCTTC	CSATGQTYNEQFF
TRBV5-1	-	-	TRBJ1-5	TGCGCCAGCAGCTTGGGAGCCGGGGGTCTTCAGCCCCAGCATTTT	CASSLGAGGLQPQHF
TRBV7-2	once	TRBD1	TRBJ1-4	TGTGCCAGCAGCTTGGGCCCGGGACAGGGGAAACCAACTAATGAAAAACTGTTTTTT	CASSLGPGQGKPTNEKLFF
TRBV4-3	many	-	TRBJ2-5	TGCGCCAGCAGCCAAGCTGGGGAGACCCAGTACTTC	CASSQAGETQYF
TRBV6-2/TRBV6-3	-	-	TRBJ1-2	TGTGCCAGCAGTTACCAGGGGATCTATGGCTACACCTTC	CASSYQGIYGYTF
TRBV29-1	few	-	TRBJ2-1	TGCAGCGCTCCCAACCCGCAGGGTAATGAGCAGTTCTTC	CSAPNPQGNEQFF
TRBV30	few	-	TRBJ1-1	TGTGCCTGGAGTGTAGACAGGAACACTGAAGCTTTCTTT	CAWSVDRNTEAFF
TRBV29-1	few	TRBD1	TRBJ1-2	TGCAGCGTTGGGGGTGGGACAGGGCCTTTTGGCTACACCTTC	CSVGGGTGPFGYTF
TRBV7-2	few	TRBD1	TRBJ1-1	TGTGCCAGCAGCTTAGTTCAAAACAACAGGGGGCTAGGCACTGAAGCTTTCTTT	CASSLVQNNRGLGTEAFF